Below, 21 T cell receptor beta chains from the same sample are listed, as sequenced in a study of cytomegalovirus exposure and HLA in healthy donors. Researchers ran the PCR with 60 Vbeta and 13 Jbeta primers. Method: immunoSEQ multiplex PCR; TCRdb's copy keeps in-frame clones and lacks some. The repertoire holds some 79,000 clones, with around three fifths as singletons. Input material: PBMCs. The receptors derive from a woman between 35 and 50 years old in good health and CMV-seropositive.

This clone has only one observation. The chain joins TRBV28 to TRBJ2-7, with D perhaps matching TRBD2 (5 bases). The germline V gene has CDR1 MDHEN and CDR2 SYDVKM. The CDR3 loop spans 17 amino acids. Trimming pared 6 bases from V and 2 bases from J, leaving 23 bases between. CDR3 sequence (DNA): TGTGCCAGCAGCCACCCGTCGCGGGTGTTTAGCACCTACGAGCAGTACTTC. Protein product: CASSHPSRVFSTYEQYF.

This clone has only a few counts. The V gene is TRBV18, the J gene TRBJ2-7, with 8 positions matching TRBD1. Germline V gene lookup returns CDR1 KGHSH and CDR2 LQKENI. The V gene end was trimmed by 5 bases and the J gene end by 5 bases; junction bases not matched to a gene: 8. The CDR3 is 14 residues long. CDR3: CASSVGTGRDEQYF. The CDR3 DNA sequence: TGTGCCAGCTCAGTGGGGACAGGTCGCGACGAGCAGTACTTC.

This clone occurred once. The rearrangement links TRBV18 to TRBJ1-5; D may be TRBD1 (6 bases). The CDR3 contains 17 residues. The V gene's germline CDR1 is KGHSH and CDR2 LQKENI. V lost 3 bases and J lost 2, with 17 bases in between. CDR3 DNA sequence: TGTGCCAGCTCACCCGAGGGGGGGGGCCTAGGCAATCAGCCCCAGCATTTT. Its translation: CASSPEGGGLGNQPQHF.

V usage is TRBV28 and J usage is TRBJ1-5; 11 bases fit TRBD1. V was pared by 5 bases and J by 7 bases, with 7 bases of the junction left unmatched. From germline, CDR1 is MDHEN and CDR2 SYDVKM. There are 15 residues in the CDR3. The CDR3 protein is CASSPGTGGFQPQHF. The CDR3, as DNA: TGTGCCAGCAGTCCCGGGACAGGGGGTTTCCAGCCCCAGCATTTT.

V gene TRBV15 combines with J gene TRBJ2-3, with 8 bases aligning to TRBD1. This CDR3 region has 14 residues. The germline V gene encodes CDR1 LNHNV and CDR2 YYDKDF (reference sequence). Germline trimming cut 10 bases from V and 2 bases from J; bases unmatched to any gene: 8. The CDR3 region is CASSGQGLTDTQYF. The CDR3 DNA is TGTGCCAGCAGTGGACAGGGACTCACAGATACGCAGTATTTT.

The chain uses TRBV4-1 and TRBJ1-2; 7 positions match TRBD1. In germline, CDR1 is MGHRA, CDR2 YSYEKL. CDR3 length: 16 amino acids. The junction had 11 bases not matched to a gene; V was cut back by 1 base and J by 6 bases. Here the CDR3 reads CASSQVSAGGGNGYTF. CDR3 in DNA: TGCGCCAGCAGCCAAGTGTCGGCAGGGGGAGGTAATGGCTACACCTTC.

This clone showed up just a few times. V is TRBV5-3 and J is TRBJ1-1; possibly TRBD1 for D (6 bases). TRBV5-3 is annotated as an ORF whose role is uncertain. V lost 4 bases, J lost 4 bases, and 23 bases lay in between. The CDR3 loop spans 17 amino acids. The CDR3 region is CARSPRGGASVGTEAFF. The CDR3, as DNA: TGTGCCAGAAGCCCCCGAGGGGGGGCCTCGGTAGGCACTGAAGCTTTCTTT.

This clone was seen just once. The rearrangement joins TRBV4-3 to TRBJ1-5; no definite D call. The CDR3 contains 16 residues. Trimming stripped 4 bases from V and 7 bases from J, with 20 bases between. CDR1 LGHNA and CDR2 YSLEER come from the germline V gene. The CDR3 sequence is CASSPELAVIGQPQHF. The CDR3, as DNA: TGCGCCAGCAGCCCCGAACTAGCCGTTATCGGGCAGCCCCAGCATTTT.

The gene calls are TRBV9 and TRBJ2-3; perhaps TRBD1 as D (5 bases). The CDR3 consists of 15 residues. CDR1 is SGDLS, CDR2 YYNGEE, per germline. Trimming pared 3 bases from V and 0 bases from J, leaving 11 bases between. In nucleotides, the CDR3 is TGTGCCAGCAGCGCCTTCAGGGCCAGCACAGATACGCAGTATTTT. Translation gives CASSAFRASTDTQYF.

CDR3 residues: CASSFGLAGLETQYF. Here the CDR3 DNA reads TGTGCCAGCAGCTTCGGACTAGCGGGTTTGGAGACCCAGTACTTC. The chain couples TRBV7-9 to TRBJ2-5; 11 bases fit TRBD2. Germline V gene lookup returns CDR1 SEHNR and CDR2 FQNEAQ (reference sequence). The V gene end was trimmed by 3 bases and the J gene end by 5 bases; junction bases not matched to a gene: 5. The CDR3 consists of 15 residues.

CDR3 nucleotides: TGCGCCAGCAGCCAAGATTCAGGGGGCAATGAGCAGTTCTTC. It codes for CASSQDSGGNEQFF. The J gene is TRBJ2-1, the V gene TRBV4-3; 7 nucleotides match TRBD1. This CDR3 has 14 amino acids. With V trimmed by 0 bases and J by 6 bases, 2 bases remained unmatched. CDR1 is LGHNA, CDR2 YSLEER, per germline.

The chain links TRBV6-6 to TRBJ1-1, with 10 positions matching TRBD1. CDR1 MNHNY and CDR2 SVGAGI come from the germline V gene (reference sequence). The CDR3 contains 15 residues. V lost 2 bases and J lost 6; bases outside the gene matches: 6. The CDR3 nucleotides are TGTGCCAGCAGTTACGGGGACAGGGGCTTGGCTGAAGCTTTCTTT. This translates into CASSYGDRGLAEAFF.

This clone was seen only a few times. The chain uses TRBV28 and TRBJ1-2, with D possibly TRBD1 on 5 matching bases. Between the trimmed V and J ends, which lost 7 bases and 2 bases, there was a span of 23 bases. Germline CDR1 MDHEN, CDR2 SYDVKM. CDR3 size: 17 residues. The CDR3 sequence: CASTAPTTARGNYGYTF. The CDR3 DNA reads TGTGCCAGCACCGCCCCCACGACAGCGCGCGGAAACTATGGCTACACCTTC.

The rearrangement uses TRBV4-1 and TRBJ2-1; 15 bases agree with TRBD2. Unmatched junction bases numbered 9, after V lost 4 bases and J lost 8 bases. The CDR3 length is 17 residues. The germline V gene has CDR1 MGHRA and CDR2 YSYEKL. The CDR3 DNA follows: TGCGCCAGCAGCCCCGGACTAGCGGGAGGGCCCTTCTATGAGCAGTTCTTC. This encodes CASSPGLAGGPFYEQFF.

V and J are TRBV5-4 and TRBJ1-2, with 7 bases that match TRBD1. This CDR3 spans 14 amino acids. After removal of 0 bases from V and 8 bases from J, the junction contained 7 bases not matched to a gene. Germline CDR1 and CDR2: SGHNT and YYREEE (reference sequence). The CDR3 DNA is TGTGCCAGCAGCTTGGGAGGGGGCGCGGAAGGCTACACCTTC. It is translated as CASSLGGGAEGYTF.

Concerning this clone itself: The junction shows a germline mismatch at one end, possibly a read error. The genes are TRBV4-3 and TRBJ2-1; 8 positions agree with TRBD2. CDR1 LGHNA and CDR2 YSLEER come from the germline V gene. The CDR3 runs 14 residues. CDR3 loop: CASSQDGRASPAVF. For the CDR3, the DNA is TGCGCCAGCAGCCAAGACGGGAGGGCTTCCCCGGCGGTCTTC.

This CDR3 reads CASSYQDRGDGYTF. For the CDR3, the DNA is TGTGCCAGCAGTTACCAGGACAGAGGGGATGGCTACACCTTC. J is TRBJ1-2 and V is TRBV28, with D tentatively TRBD1 (6 bases). CDR3 length equals 14 residues. Germline CDR1 reads MDHEN; CDR2 reads SYDVKM. V was clipped by 4 bases and J by 6 bases, with 15 bases between them.

This clone was detected only a few times. V gene TRBV6-5 combines with J gene TRBJ2-2; the D is unclear. Germline CDR1 and CDR2: MNHEY and SVGAGI. CDR3 length equals 14 residues. V gave up 2 bases and J gave up 7 bases, with 11 bases separating them. The CDR3 DNA reads TGTGCCAGCAGTTACGGGTGGCGGAACGGGGAGCTGTTTTTT. This codes for CASSYGWRNGELFF.

A word on this clone: The junction shows a germline mismatch at one end, possibly a read error. This chain connects TRBV5-4 to TRBJ1-4, with TRBD1 as a possible D gene (5 bases). CDR1 SGHNT and CDR2 YYREEE come from the germline V gene (reference sequence). The CDR3 length is 13 residues. CDR3: CASSLDRGEKLFF. The CDR3 DNA is TGTGCCAGCAGTTTGGACCGGGGGGAAAAACTGTTTTTT.

The chain carries TRBV10-1 and TRBJ2-7, with 7 bases matching TRBD2. Germline trimming cut 3 bases from V and 5 bases from J; bases unmatched to any gene: 7. Germline values: CDR1 WNHNN, CDR2 SYGVQD (reference sequence). The CDR3 loop spans 14 amino acids. The CDR3, as DNA: TGCGCCAGCAGTGATGGCGGGAGTGGCAACGAGCAGTACTTC. Encoded protein: CASSDGGSGNEQYF.

This clone was picked up a small number of times. The chain joins TRBV2 to TRBJ2-1, with unresolved D. Trimming stripped 6 bases from V and 6 bases from J, with 15 bases between. Per the germline V gene, CDR1 is SNHLY and CDR2 is FYNNEI. This CDR3 region has 14 residues. The CDR3 DNA reads TGTGCCAGCAGCGTATTGACACAGTCCAATGAGCAGTTCTTC. Encoded protein: CASSVLTQSNEQFF.